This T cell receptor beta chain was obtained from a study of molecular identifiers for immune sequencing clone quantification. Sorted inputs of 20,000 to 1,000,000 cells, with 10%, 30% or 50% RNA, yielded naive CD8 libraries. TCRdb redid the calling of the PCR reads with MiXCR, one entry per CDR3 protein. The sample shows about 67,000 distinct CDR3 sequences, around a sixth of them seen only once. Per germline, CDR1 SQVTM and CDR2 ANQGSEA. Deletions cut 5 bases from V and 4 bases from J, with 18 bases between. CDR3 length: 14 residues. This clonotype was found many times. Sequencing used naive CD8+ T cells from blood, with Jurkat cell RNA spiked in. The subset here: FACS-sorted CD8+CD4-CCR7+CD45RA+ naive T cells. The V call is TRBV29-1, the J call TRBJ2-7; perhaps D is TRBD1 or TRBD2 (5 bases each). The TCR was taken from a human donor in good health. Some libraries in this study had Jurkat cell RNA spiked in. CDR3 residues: CSVSDLGVRYEQYF. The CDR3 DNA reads TGCAGCGTTTCGGATCTGGGGGTTAGGTACGAGCAGTACTTC.